One and the same sample provided the 31 T cell receptor beta chains below, sequenced in a study of T cell changes during pregnancy in multiple sclerosis. Method: immunoSEQ multiplex PCR; TCRdb's copy keeps in-frame clones and lacks some. The table has around 72,000 clones, around 90% seen once. This sample comprised CD4+ T cells from peripheral blood mononuclear cells, obtained before pregnancy. Receptors were obtained from a female donor with multiple sclerosis, enrolled in a pregnancy study.

The genes are TRBV15 and TRBJ1-2; 9 bases line up with TRBD1. CDR1 is LNHNV and CDR2 is YYDKDF in the germline V gene (reference sequence). The CDR3 loop spans 16 amino acids. Trimming cost V 2 bases and J 2 bases; bases outside gene matches: 6. CDR3 nucleotides: TGTGCCACCAGCAGATCTGGACAGGGGAGAAACTATGGCTACACCTTC. Amino acids: CATSRSGQGRNYGYTF.

The chain couples TRBV28 to TRBJ1-1; D is perhaps TRBD1 (5 bases). This CDR3 is 11 amino acids long. V was shortened by 5 bases and J by 9 bases, with 10 bases between the two germline ends. CDR1 is MDHEN, CDR2 SYDVKM, per germline. CDR3 coding DNA: TGTGCCAGCAGTGTGACAGAGAAAGCTTTCTTT. The encoded protein is CASSVTEKAFF.

The chain employs TRBV13 and TRBJ2-7, with 10 bases identical to TRBD1. The germline gives CDR1 PRHDT, CDR2 FYEKMQ (reference sequence). Trimming cost V 0 bases and J 6 bases; bases outside gene matches: 8. This CDR3 comprises 16 residues. CDR3 sequence reads: CASSLGYWTGGPEQYF. CDR3 coding DNA: TGTGCCAGCAGCTTAGGCTACTGGACAGGGGGGCCCGAGCAGTACTTC.

The chain is built from TRBV6-6 and TRBJ2-7; 10 bases fit TRBD1. The germline CDR1 and CDR2 sequences are MNHNY and SVGAGI (reference sequence). The CDR3 runs to 15 residues. Germline trimming cut 2 bases from V and 4 bases from J; bases unmatched to any gene: 5. CDR3: CASSYTWDRGYEQYF. The CDR3 DNA is TGTGCCAGCAGTTACACCTGGGACAGGGGTTACGAGCAGTACTTC.

This chain joins TRBV6-6 and TRBJ2-7, with a weak D call TRBD2 (6 bases). The CDR3 runs 15 residues. Trimming cost V 2 bases and J 0 bases, with 11 bases left between them. Germline V gene data show CDR1 as MNHNY and CDR2 as SVGAGI (reference sequence). The CDR3: CASSYKRGGSYEQYF. CDR3 DNA: TGTGCCAGCAGTTACAAACGGGGAGGCTCCTACGAGCAGTACTTC.

The count of this clone is one. The gene calls are TRBV2 and TRBJ1-2; 7 nucleotides agree with TRBD1. The germline V gene has CDR1 SNHLY and CDR2 FYNNEI. The CDR3 is made up of 15 amino acids. V was pared by 7 bases and J by 6 bases, with 14 bases of the junction left unmatched. CDR3 residues: CASNSEQGPWNGYTF. For the CDR3, the DNA is TGTGCCAGCAACTCGGAACAGGGGCCCTGGAATGGCTACACCTTC.

The chain couples TRBV2 to TRBJ1-2; 7 bases are shared with TRBD1. The V and J ends lost 8 bases and 2 bases, in that order; junction bases with no gene match: 2. CDR1 and CDR2 (germline): SNHLY, FYNNEI. This CDR3 is built from 12 residues. This CDR3 is CASGDSNYGYTF. The CDR3 nucleotides read TGTGCCAGCGGGGACAGCAACTATGGCTACACCTTC.

The chain couples TRBV18 to TRBJ1-1, with 7 nucleotides matching TRBD1. V lost 3 bases, J lost 0 bases, and 7 bases stayed unmatched. The length of the CDR3 is 16 residues. Germline V gives CDR1 KGHSH, CDR2 LQKENI. The CDR3 loop reads CASSPVTGYVNTEAFF. The CDR3 DNA reads as TGTGCCAGCTCACCGGTGACAGGGTATGTGAACACTGAAGCTTTCTTT.

The CDR3 reads CASSLPGTDTQYF. Written as DNA, the CDR3 is TGTGCCAGCAGCTTACCAGGCACAGATACGCAGTATTTT. The gene calls are TRBV7-6 and TRBJ2-3, with D uncertain. The CDR3 spans 13 residues. Trimming took off 2 bases at V and 1 base at J, with 4 bases between the two ends. Per germline, CDR1 SGHVS and CDR2 FNYEAQ.

The J gene is TRBJ2-6, the V gene TRBV18; 9 positions agree with TRBD1. The germline V gene has CDR1 KGHSH and CDR2 LQKENI. The CDR3 is 17 residues long. V shed 2 bases and J 4 bases; nucleotides not matched to a gene: 6. The CDR3 sequence: CASSPWDRVRGANVLTF. In DNA, the CDR3 is TGTGCCAGCTCACCATGGGACAGGGTGAGGGGGGCCAACGTCCTGACTTTC. The full variable domain, rest sourced from reference TRBV18 and TRBJ2-6, is NAGVMQNPRHLVRRRGQEARLRCSPMKGHSHVYWYRQLPEEGLKFMVYLQKENIIDESGMPKERFSAEFPKEGPSILRIQQVVRGDSAAYFCASSPWDRVRGANVLTFGAGSRLTVL.

The chain joins TRBV2 to TRBJ1-1; tentative D call: TRBD1 (6 bases). CDR3 size: 13 residues. Trimming took off 7 bases at V and 2 bases at J, with 11 bases between the two ends. Germline CDR1 and CDR2: SNHLY and FYNNEI. CDR3 amino acids: CASKGEFNTEAFF. The CDR3 region has the DNA TGTGCCAGCAAGGGGGAATTTAACACTGAAGCTTTCTTT.

The chain links TRBV5-1 to TRBJ2-2; D perhaps matches TRBD2 (7 bases). The CDR3 sequence is 13 residues long. V lost 7 bases, J lost 5 bases, and 12 bases lay in between. Germline loops: CDR1 SGHRS, CDR2 YFSETQ. The CDR3 bases are TGCGCCAGCGGGGGGGCCGGAACCGGGGAGCTGTTTTTT. Protein: CASGGAGTGELFF.

The V and J genes are TRBV30 and TRBJ1-4, with 10 bases aligning to TRBD1. From germline, CDR1 is GTSNPN and CDR2 SVGIG (reference sequence). V lost 2 bases to trimming and J lost 5 bases; unmatched junction nucleotides: 2. This CDR3 has 14 amino acids. CDR3 sequence reads: CAWSMTGGNEKLFF. Written as DNA, the CDR3 is TGTGCCTGGAGTATGACAGGGGGCAATGAAAAACTGTTTTTT. The full variable domain, with the rest looked up from reference TRBV30 and TRBJ1-4, is SQTIHQWPATLVQPVGSPLSLECTVEGTSNPNLYWYRQAAGRGLQLLFYSVGIGQISSEVPQNLSASRPQDRQFILSSKKLLLSDSGFYLCAWSMTGGNEKLFFGSGTQLSVL.

Only one count was recorded for this clone. The chain links TRBV7-8 to TRBJ2-1, with 8 bases that match TRBD2. The CDR3 runs to 16 residues. Germline CDR1 and CDR2: SGHVS and FQNEAQ. The V and J ends lost 0 bases and 5 bases, in that order; junction bases with no gene match: 6. CDR3 bases: TGTGCCAGCAGCTTAGCGGTCTGGCGGGGGGACAATGAGCAGTTCTTC. Translated, it gives CASSLAVWRGDNEQFF.

The chain combines TRBV19 with TRBJ1-2, with TRBD1 matching over 7 bases. The CDR3 extends over 17 amino acids. CDR1 LNHDA and CDR2 SQIVND come from the germline V gene (reference sequence). The V gene end was trimmed by 7 bases and the J gene end by 8 bases; junction bases not matched to a gene: 22. CDR3 DNA: TGTGCCAGTACCACAACTCTACAGGGGTCCGCTGCTTTAGGCTACACCTTC. It encodes CASTTTLQGSAALGYTF.

The rearrangement joins TRBV28 to TRBJ2-7, with TRBD1 matching 7 bases. Trimming cost V 6 bases and J 1 base; bases outside gene matches: 6. In germline, CDR1 is MDHEN, CDR2 SYDVKM. This CDR3 is built from 14 residues. The CDR3 nucleotides read TGTGCCAGCAGGAGGACAGGTGGGTCCTACGAGCAGTACTTC. Translated, it gives CASRRTGGSYEQYF.

CDR3 DNA: TGTGCCAGCTCACCTAGCGGGAGCTCCTACAATGAGCAGTTCTTC. Its protein product is CASSPSGSSYNEQFF. The gene calls are TRBV18 and TRBJ2-1; 9 positions agree with TRBD2. After removal of 3 bases from V and 0 bases from J, the junction contained 0 bases not matched to a gene. This CDR3 has 15 residues. Germline V lookup: CDR1 KGHSH, CDR2 LQKENI.

The V and J genes are TRBV7-9 and TRBJ2-5, with 10 nucleotides matching TRBD2. Losses at the gene ends were 2 bases for V and 4 bases for J; bases not matched to a gene: 10. The CDR3 runs 17 residues. Germline CDR1 is SEHNR and CDR2 is FQNEAQ (reference sequence). CDR3 nucleotide sequence: TGTGCCAGCAGCTTACCTACCTCGGGACTAGCGTTAGAGACCCAGTACTTC. Encoded protein: CASSLPTSGLALETQYF.

The chain recombines TRBV28 with TRBJ2-2; 7 nucleotides match TRBD2. J gave up 0 bases and V 6 bases, and 7 bases lay outside the gene matches. This CDR3 spans 16 amino acids. Germline CDR1 MDHEN, CDR2 SYDVKM. CDR3: CASSWAGASNTGELFF. The CDR3 DNA reads as TGTGCCAGCAGCTGGGCGGGAGCGTCGAACACCGGGGAGCTGTTTTTT.

This clone was detected only once. The chain is built from TRBV6-1 and TRBJ2-3; TRBD2 might be the D (5 bases). The CDR3 contains 13 residues. Germline V lookup: CDR1 MNHNS, CDR2 SASEGT. V was cut by 4 bases and J by 6 bases, with 11 bases left in between. The CDR3 nucleotides are TGTGCCAGCAGTGCCACCCGGAGGGATACGCAGTATTTT. Residues: CASSATRRDTQYF.

The chain is built from TRBV19 and TRBJ1-3, with D uncertain. With 6 bases removed from V and 0 bases from J, the gap between germline ends came to 12 bases. Germline CDR1 LNHDA, CDR2 SQIVND (reference sequence). The CDR3 runs 15 residues. The CDR3 sequence: CASRTTGDSGNTIYF. The CDR3 region has the DNA TGTGCCAGTAGAACCACTGGAGACTCTGGAAACACCATATATTTT.

V and J are TRBV6-1 and TRBJ2-2, with D uncertain. The CDR3 loop spans 15 amino acids. Trimming left V 4 bases short and J 4 bases short, with 13 bases between. Germline V gene sequence: CDR1 MNHNS, CDR2 SASEGT. This CDR3 reads CASSALSSTTGELFF. The CDR3 DNA sequence: TGTGCCAGCAGTGCCCTTAGTAGCACCACCGGGGAGCTGTTTTTT.

This clone was seen more than once but under ten times. V usage is TRBV5-1 and J usage is TRBJ2-7, with 11 positions matching TRBD1. The V and J ends lost 5 bases and 3 bases, in that order; junction bases with no gene match: 7. Germline V gene data show CDR1 as SGHRS and CDR2 as YFSETQ. The length of the CDR3 is 15 residues. In DNA form, the CDR3 reads TGCGCCAGCAGGCGTTCCGGGACAGGGGGCTACGAGCAGTACTTC. This sequence encodes CASRRSGTGGYEQYF.

The chain joins TRBV5-1 to TRBJ1-6; no reliable D call. Germline assignment: CDR1 SGHRS and CDR2 YFSETQ. V was shortened by 3 bases and J by 10 bases, with 20 bases between the two germline ends. CDR3 size: 16 residues. The CDR3, as DNA: TGCGCCAGCAGCTCGGCCGCCCTAGTAGGTTTCTCACCCCTCCACTTT. Residues: CASSSAALVGFSPLHF.

The chain carries TRBV2 and TRBJ2-7, with D unresolved. The germline gives CDR1 SNHLY, CDR2 FYNNEI. The CDR3 length is 14 residues. V lost 10 bases and J 0 bases, leaving 16 bases between the germline ends. DNA of the CDR3: TGTGCCATTACCCGACCCTGGGCCTCCTACGAGCAGTACTTC. Protein: CAITRPWASYEQYF.

The chain recombines TRBV9 with TRBJ1-3, with 8 bases that match TRBD1. V lost 0 bases and J lost 1; bases outside the gene matches: 0. The germline gives CDR1 SGDLS, CDR2 YYNGEE. The CDR3 has 15 residues. The CDR3 protein is CASSVDRGSGNTIYF. CDR3 bases: TGTGCCAGCAGCGTAGACAGGGGGTCTGGAAACACCATATATTTT.

This clone was seen only a few times. The V and J genes are TRBV6-5 and TRBJ1-2; a weak D match, TRBD1 (5 bases). The V end lost 3 bases, the J end lost 4 bases, and 6 bases lay between the germline ends. The CDR3 is made up of 12 amino acids. Germline V gene lookup returns CDR1 MNHEY and CDR2 SVGAGI. The CDR3: CASSYGAYGYTF. The CDR3 bases are TGTGCCAGCAGTTATGGGGCCTATGGCTACACCTTC.

The gene calls are TRBV19 and TRBJ1-5; D unresolved. CDR1 and CDR2 (germline): LNHDA, SQIVND (reference sequence). V gave up 8 bases and J gave up 2 bases, with 10 bases separating them. The CDR3 sequence is 13 residues long. The CDR3 sequence: CASAVLGNQPQHF. In DNA form, the CDR3 reads TGTGCCAGTGCGGTCCTGGGCAATCAGCCCCAGCATTTT.

This clone was counted once. This chain joins TRBV4-1 and TRBJ1-2, with 11 bases matching TRBD1. After removal of 3 bases from V and 8 bases from J, the junction contained 8 bases not matched to a gene. Germline assignment: CDR1 MGHRA and CDR2 YSYEKL. The CDR3 loop spans 15 amino acids. The CDR3 DNA follows: TGCGCCAGCAGCCAGGACAGGGGGCTGTACTCCGGCTACACCTTC. Protein: CASSQDRGLYSGYTF.

A few counts support this clone. The genes are TRBV5-1 and TRBJ2-7; TRBD1 might be the D (6 bases). V lost 2 bases, J lost 1 base, and 22 bases lay in between. The CDR3 spans 18 residues. Germline V lookup: CDR1 SGHRS, CDR2 YFSETQ. CDR3: CASSFLPTGSISSYEQYF. DNA of the CDR3: TGCGCCAGCAGCTTCCTACCCACAGGGTCTATTTCGTCCTACGAGCAGTACTTC.

This chain uses TRBV30 with TRBJ2-5; D remains unclear. V was shortened by 2 bases and J by 3 bases, with 4 bases between the two germline ends. The CDR3 sequence is 11 residues long. Germline V gene sequence: CDR1 GTSNPN, CDR2 SVGIG (reference sequence). CDR3 loop: CAWSLKETQYF. The CDR3 DNA is TGTGCCTGGAGTCTAAAAGAGACCCAGTACTTC.